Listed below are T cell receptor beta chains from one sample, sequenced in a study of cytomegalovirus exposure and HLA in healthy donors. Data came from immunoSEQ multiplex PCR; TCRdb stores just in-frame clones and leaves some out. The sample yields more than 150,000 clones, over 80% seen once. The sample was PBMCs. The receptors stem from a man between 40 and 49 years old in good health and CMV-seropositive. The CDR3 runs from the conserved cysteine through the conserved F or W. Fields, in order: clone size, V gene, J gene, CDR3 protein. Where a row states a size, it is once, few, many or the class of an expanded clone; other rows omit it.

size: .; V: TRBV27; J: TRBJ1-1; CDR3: CASSLWGDRGPVNTEAFF
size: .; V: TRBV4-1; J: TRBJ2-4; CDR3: CASSQDPLGDIQYF
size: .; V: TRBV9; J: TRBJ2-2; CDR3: CASSDRRNTGELFF
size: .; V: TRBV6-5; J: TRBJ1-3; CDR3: CASSGGPGNTIYF
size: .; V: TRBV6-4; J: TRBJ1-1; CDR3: CASSDGQTREAFF
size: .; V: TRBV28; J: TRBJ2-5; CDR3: CASKPGTGWQTQYF
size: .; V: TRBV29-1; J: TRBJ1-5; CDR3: CSVGTGGGQPQHF
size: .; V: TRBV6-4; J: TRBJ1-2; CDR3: CASRKQHQGTLNYGYTF
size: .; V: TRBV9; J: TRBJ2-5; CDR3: CASSPRQGFSQETQYF
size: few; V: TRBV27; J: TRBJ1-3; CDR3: CASSHSSGNTIYF
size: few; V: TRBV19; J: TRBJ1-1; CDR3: CASSIWGQGSTEAFF
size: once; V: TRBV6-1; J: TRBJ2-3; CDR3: CASSESTSGGRTDTQYF
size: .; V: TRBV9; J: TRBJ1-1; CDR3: CASSVDWGENTEAFF
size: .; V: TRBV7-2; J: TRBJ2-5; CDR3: CASSTRTSGQGTQYF
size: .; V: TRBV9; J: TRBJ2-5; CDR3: CASSTDRGQGTQYF
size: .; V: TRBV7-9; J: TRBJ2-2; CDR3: CSSGQVSGELFF
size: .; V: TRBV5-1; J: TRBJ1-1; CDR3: CASSLARGWATEAFF
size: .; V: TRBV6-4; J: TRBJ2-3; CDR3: CASSPSLAGGPDTQYF
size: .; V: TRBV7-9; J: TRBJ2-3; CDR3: CASSLDPRRPDTDTQYF
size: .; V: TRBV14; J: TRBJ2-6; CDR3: CASSQSRQSSGANVLTF
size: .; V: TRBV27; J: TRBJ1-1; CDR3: CASSLSVTGFTEAFF
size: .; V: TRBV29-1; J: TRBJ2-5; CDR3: CSVTRPSGGETQYF
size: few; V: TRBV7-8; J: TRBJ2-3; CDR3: CALSAGPHTYTQYF
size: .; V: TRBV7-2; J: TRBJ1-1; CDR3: CASSLVGGLNTEAFF
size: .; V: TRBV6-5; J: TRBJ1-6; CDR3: CASSFRTEGALHF
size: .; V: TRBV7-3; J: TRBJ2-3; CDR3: CASSPDTVGTQYF
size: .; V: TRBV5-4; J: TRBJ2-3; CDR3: CASSLALNTDTQYF
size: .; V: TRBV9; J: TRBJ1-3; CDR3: CASSTTTGDGNTIYF
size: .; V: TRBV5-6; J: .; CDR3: CASSLHRGMNEQYF
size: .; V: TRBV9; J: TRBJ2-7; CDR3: CASSGSPGGAGEQYF
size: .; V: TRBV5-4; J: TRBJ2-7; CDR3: CASHSLDSSYEQYF
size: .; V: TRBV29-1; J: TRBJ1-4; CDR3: CSAELTGGNEKLFF
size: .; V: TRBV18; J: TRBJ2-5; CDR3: CASSPPNRAQETQYF
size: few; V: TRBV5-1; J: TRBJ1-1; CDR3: CASSRGQGIFKTEAFF
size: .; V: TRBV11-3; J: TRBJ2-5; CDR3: CASSRTDQETQYF
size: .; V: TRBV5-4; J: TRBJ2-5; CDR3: CASSPRRQLEETQYF
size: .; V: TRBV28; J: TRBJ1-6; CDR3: CASSGHRGQNSPLHF
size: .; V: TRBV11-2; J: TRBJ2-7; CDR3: CASSVRYRGAYEQYF
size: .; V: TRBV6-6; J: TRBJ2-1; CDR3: CASSLTYNEQFF
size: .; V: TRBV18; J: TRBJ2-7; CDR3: CASSPPLAGGTYEQYF
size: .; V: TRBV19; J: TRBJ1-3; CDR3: CASGQFGGNTIYF
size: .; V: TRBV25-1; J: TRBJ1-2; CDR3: CASSTLGDRAGYTF
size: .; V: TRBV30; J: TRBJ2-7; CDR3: CAWSVRVEQYF
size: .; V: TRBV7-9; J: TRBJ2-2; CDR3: CASSLVGLRTGELFF
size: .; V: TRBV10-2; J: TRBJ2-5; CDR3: CASGGLSQETQYF
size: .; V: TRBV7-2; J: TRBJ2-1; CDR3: CASSLLGTGQFF
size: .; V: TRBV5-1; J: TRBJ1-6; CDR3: CASSLAGQGRSPLHF
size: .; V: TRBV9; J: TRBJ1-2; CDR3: CASSVVGDAVDGYTF
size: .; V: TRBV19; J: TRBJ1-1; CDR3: CASSISGTGGTEAFF
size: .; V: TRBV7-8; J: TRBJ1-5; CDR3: CASSLTGQRLLSNQPQHF
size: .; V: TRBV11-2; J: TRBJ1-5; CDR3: CASSSGQDNGQPQHF
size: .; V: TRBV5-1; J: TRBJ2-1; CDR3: CASSLGRLAGLDEQFF
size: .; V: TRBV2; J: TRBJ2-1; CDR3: CAVPIKGENNEQFF